The 30 T cell receptor beta chains below all came from one sample that was sequenced in a study of Tregs in tolerant kidney transplant recipients. TCRdb keeps only in-frame clones here, not all; method: immunoSEQ multiplex PCR. The table records about 77,000 clones, roughly 98% of them present only once. The source material was CD4+ T cells from blood, sampled before the transplant. These receptors were taken from a human donor who received a combined kidney and bone marrow transplant.

This clone has only one observation. The J gene is TRBJ2-3, the V gene TRBV9; D gene ambiguous. This CDR3 is 14 amino acids long. From germline, CDR1 is SGDLS and CDR2 YYNGEE. V lost 3 bases and J 4 bases, leaving 12 bases between the germline ends. The CDR3 nucleotides read TGTGCCAGCAGCGGGGCCCCGGTTGCAGATACGCAGTATTTT. This codes for CASSGAPVADTQYF. The whole variable domain, filled in from reference TRBV9 and TRBJ2-3, reads DSGVTQTPKHLITATGQRVTLRCSPRSGDLSVYWYQQSLDQGLQFLIQYYNGEERAKGNILERFSAQQFPDLHSELNLSSLELGDSALYFCASSGAPVADTQYFGPGTRLTVL.

The rearrangement links TRBV11-2 to TRBJ1-2, with 7 bases aligning to TRBD1. The CDR3 length is 14 residues. Trimming removed 5 bases from V and 4 bases from J; junction bases left unmatched: 7. Germline V lookup: CDR1 SGHAT, CDR2 FQNNGV. CDR3 nucleotide sequence: TGTGCCAGCAGCCACTCCAGGGGGTTCTATGGCTACACCTTC. It yields the protein CASSHSRGFYGYTF. Together with reference TRBV11-2 and TRBJ1-2, the CDR3 gives the full variable domain: EAGVAQSPRYKIIEKRQSVAFWCNPISGHATLYWYQQILGQGPKLLIQFQNNGVVDDSQLPKDRFSAERLKGVDSTLKIQPAKLEDSAVYLCASSHSRGFYGYTFGSGTRLTVV.

This chain connects TRBV5-5 to TRBJ2-7; no clear D. CDR1 and CDR2 (germline): SGHKS, YYEKEE (reference sequence). The CDR3 covers 15 residues. Deletions cut 3 bases from V and 2 bases from J, with 15 bases between. The CDR3 loop reads CASSSRPSAAYEQYF. In nucleotides, the CDR3 is TGTGCCAGCAGCTCCAGGCCATCCGCCGCCTACGAGCAGTACTTC.

This clone has a single count. The chain recombines TRBV11-2 with TRBJ2-1, with 7 positions matching TRBD2. The CDR3 extends over 15 amino acids. Germline V lookup: CDR1 SGHAT, CDR2 FQNNGV. J was trimmed by 2 bases and V by 4 bases; bases with no gene match: 5. The CDR3 protein is CASSSKAGPYNEQFF. The CDR3 bases are TGTGCCAGCAGCTCAAAAGCGGGACCCTACAATGAGCAGTTCTTC.

The chain uses TRBV5-4 and TRBJ1-4, with 9 bases identical to TRBD1. This CDR3 spans 15 amino acids. Germline V gives CDR1 SGHNT, CDR2 YYREEE (reference sequence). The V gene end was trimmed by 3 bases and the J gene end by 6 bases; junction bases not matched to a gene: 6. In nucleotides, the CDR3 is TGTGCCAGCAGCTCCTCCGGGACAGGGTATGAAAAACTGTTTTTT. It is translated as CASSSSGTGYEKLFF.

This chain links TRBV7-8 with TRBJ2-2; D may be TRBD2 (6 bases). Germline loops: CDR1 SGHVS, CDR2 FQNEAQ. V lost 4 bases, J lost 4 bases, and 13 bases lay in between. The CDR3 loop spans 15 amino acids. Here the CDR3 DNA reads TGTGCCAGCAGCTCTGGAGGGTGGGGCACCGGGGAGCTGTTTTTT. It codes for CASSSGGWGTGELFF.

Worth noting for this clone: The DNA is omitted, as the CDR3 cannot be located on it reliably, and the CDR3 follows TCRdb's listing. The chain links TRBV29-1 to TRBJ2-3; no check of the table's D call, TRBD1, against the DNA was made. The CDR3 totals 17 residues, both ends included. Germline CDR1 SQVTM, CDR2 ANQGSEA. CDR3 amino acids: CSVHFGTGYSSTDTQYF.

The chain couples TRBV10-3 to TRBJ2-3; D ambiguous. V dropped 11 bases and J dropped 0 bases, with 15 bases sitting between them. This CDR3 comprises 14 residues. The germline gives CDR1 ENHRY, CDR2 SYGVKD. The CDR3 DNA sequence: TGTGCCTGCCGGGTGGCGGCTAGCACAGATACGCAGTATTTT. It encodes CACRVAASTDTQYF.

V and J are TRBV6-6 and TRBJ1-3; 7 nucleotides agree with TRBD1. After removal of 2 bases from V and 4 bases from J, the junction contained 2 bases not matched to a gene. This CDR3 is 14 amino acids long. Germline lookup yields CDR1 MNHNY and CDR2 SVGAGI (reference sequence). CDR3 residues: CASSYPGQGNTIYF. As DNA, the CDR3 is TGTGCCAGCAGTTACCCGGGACAGGGAAACACCATATATTTT.

The V call is TRBV7-2, the J call TRBJ1-5; a possible D gene is TRBD1 (6 bases). CDR3 size: 13 residues. V gave up 8 bases and J gave up 5 bases, with 13 bases separating them. Germline-derived CDR1 and CDR2 are SGHTA and FQGNSA. CDR3 region: CASAGTGYQPQHF. As DNA, the CDR3 is TGTGCCAGCGCCGGAACAGGGTATCAGCCCCAGCATTTT.

The chain links TRBV19 to TRBJ1-5; D remains ambiguous. Germline assignment: CDR1 LNHDA and CDR2 SQIVND (reference sequence). The germline V and J ends were trimmed by 0 bases and 5 bases, with 5 bases remaining between them. This CDR3 has 13 residues. The CDR3 DNA sequence: TGTGCCAGTAGTATAGATCGGGATCAGCCCCAGCATTTT. Translating it yields CASSIDRDQPQHF.

The J gene is TRBJ1-1, the V gene TRBV6-5; D uncertain. The CDR3 length is 15 residues. Germline values: CDR1 MNHEY, CDR2 SVGAGI. V lost 1 base to trimming and J lost 4 bases, with 13 bases between them. As DNA, the CDR3 is TGTGCCAGCAGTTACTTGAGGGTTGGCGGCACTGAAGCTTTCTTT. Translated: CASSYLRVGGTEAFF.

The CDR3 nucleotides read TGTGCCTGGAACCCCGAGCTTCAAGAGACCCAGTACTTC. Amino acids: CAWNPELQETQYF. The chain has TRBV30 and TRBJ2-5; unclear D gene. The CDR3 is 13 amino acids. V lost 4 bases and J lost 2, with 11 bases in between. Per the germline V gene, CDR1 is GTSNPN and CDR2 is SVGIG (reference sequence).

The V gene is TRBV7-2, the J gene TRBJ2-7, with 14 positions matching TRBD2. The CDR3 runs to 15 residues. Germline CDR1 reads SGHTA; CDR2 reads FQGNSA. The V gene end was trimmed by 5 bases and the J gene end by 2 bases; junction bases not matched to a gene: 2. In DNA, the CDR3 is TGTGCCAGCAGCCCGACTAGCGGGGGGGCCTACGAGCAGTACTTC. The encoded protein is CASSPTSGGAYEQYF.

The rearrangement uses TRBV7-2 and TRBJ1-2; TRBD1 is a possible D gene (6 bases). The germline V gene has CDR1 SGHTA and CDR2 FQGNSA. V dropped 5 bases and J dropped 2 bases, with 15 bases sitting between them. The CDR3 covers 15 residues. The CDR3 region has the DNA TGTGCCAGCAGCCCAAACAGGGCTCTGAACTATGGCTACACCTTC. Translation: CASSPNRALNYGYTF.

This CDR3 is CASSPPSRGLSSYNEQFF. CDR3 DNA: TGTGCCAGCAGCCCACCGTCCAGGGGTCTCAGCTCCTACAATGAGCAGTTCTTC. This chain connects TRBV7-9 to TRBJ2-1; possible D gene TRBD1, 6 bases. Germline V gene lookup returns CDR1 SEHNR and CDR2 FQNEAQ (reference sequence). Trimming left V 5 bases short and J 0 bases short, with 20 bases between. The CDR3 loop spans 18 amino acids.

This clone appeared a single time. The chain employs TRBV7-6 and TRBJ2-3; tentatively, D is TRBD2 (7 bases). The length of the CDR3 is 16 residues. Germline lookup yields CDR1 SGHVS and CDR2 FNYEAQ. Trimming took off 5 bases at V and 6 bases at J, with 21 bases between the two ends. Here the CDR3 reads CASSLIPGGPMDTQYF. The CDR3 DNA reads TGTGCCAGCAGCCTTATACCCGGGGGGCCCATGGATACGCAGTATTTT. Full variable domain (rest looked up from reference TRBV7-6 and TRBJ2-3): GAGVSQSPRYKVTKRGQDVALRCDPISGHVSLYWYRQALGQGPEFLTYFNYEAQQDKSGLPNDRFSAERPEGSISTLTIQRTEQRDSAMYRCASSLIPGGPMDTQYFGPGTRLTVL.

The chain is built from TRBV6-1 and TRBJ2-5; tentatively, D is TRBD2 (6 bases). Germline lookup yields CDR1 MNHNS and CDR2 SASEGT. Trimming pared 7 bases from V and 4 bases from J, leaving 10 bases between. The CDR3 covers 12 residues. The CDR3 bases are TGTGCCAGCAATAGGGGAGGAGAGACCCAGTACTTC. This encodes CASNRGGETQYF.

J is TRBJ1-1 and V is TRBV11-2; D possibly corresponds to TRBD1 (5 bases). V was cut by 7 bases and J by 2 bases, with 11 bases left in between. The CDR3 loop spans 13 amino acids. Per germline, CDR1 SGHAT and CDR2 FQNNGV. The CDR3 protein is CASTRTFNTEAFF. CDR3 DNA sequence: TGTGCCAGCACCCGGACATTTAACACTGAAGCTTTCTTT.

CDR3 sequence: CASSLPGADTEAFF. The DNA for the CDR3 is TGTGCCAGCAGCTTACCAGGCGCAGACACTGAAGCTTTCTTT. The chain links TRBV7-8 to TRBJ1-1; no definite D call. Germline CDR1 reads SGHVS; CDR2 reads FQNEAQ. Trimming stripped 2 bases from V and 3 bases from J, with 10 bases between. The length of the CDR3 is 14 residues.

The rearrangement links TRBV11-3 to TRBJ1-1; 7 bases match TRBD1. V was clipped by 1 base and J by 0 bases; unmatched bases: 2. CDR1 and CDR2 from the germline V gene are SGHNT and YENEEA. This CDR3 has 15 amino acids. The DNA for the CDR3 is TGTGCCAGCAGCTTAGTCGGGACAGTGAACACTGAAGCTTTCTTT. This gives the protein CASSLVGTVNTEAFF.

The chain employs TRBV6-5 and TRBJ2-1; TRBD2 agrees at 11 bases. The CDR3 length is 14 residues. From germline, CDR1 is MNHEY and CDR2 SVGAGI. The V segment lost 9 bases and the J segment 4 bases; nucleotides outside the gene matches: 5. The CDR3 sequence: CASRGLADYNEQFF. The CDR3 nucleotides read TGTGCCAGTAGGGGACTAGCGGATTACAATGAGCAGTTCTTC.

This sequence joins TRBV6-1 and TRBJ2-5, with 13 positions matching TRBD2. V shed 2 bases and J 5 bases; nucleotides not matched to a gene: 2. This CDR3 comprises 15 residues. Germline CDR1 reads MNHNS; CDR2 reads SASEGT. The CDR3 nucleotides are TGTGCCAGCAGTGAACGACTAGCGGGGGGTGAGACCCAGTACTTC. It yields the protein CASSERLAGGETQYF.

This chain connects TRBV5-1 to TRBJ2-1; D not certain. Germline V gene data show CDR1 as SGHRS and CDR2 as YFSETQ. The V gene lost 0 bases and the J gene lost 9 bases, with 7 bases spanning the gap. There are 12 residues in the CDR3. The CDR3 DNA sequence: TGCGCCAGCAGCTTGGCCCTCCGTGAGCAGTTCTTC. Translating gives CASSLALREQFF.

This clone was found once. The J gene is TRBJ2-3, the V gene TRBV5-1, with 7 bases aligning to TRBD2. The V and J ends lost 4 bases and 3 bases, in that order; junction bases with no gene match: 5. The V gene's germline CDR1 is SGHRS and CDR2 YFSETQ. The CDR3 totals 14 residues. In DNA, the CDR3 is TGCGCCAGCAGCCCGGGGGGTCGAACAGATACGCAGTATTTT. Protein: CASSPGGRTDTQYF. Combining the CDR3 with reference TRBV5-1 and TRBJ2-3 gives the whole variable domain KAGVTQTPRYLIKTRGQQVTLSCSPISGHRSVSWYQQTPGQGLQFLFEYFSETQRNKGNFPGRFSGRQFSNSRSEMNVSTLELGDSALYLCASSPGGRTDTQYFGPGTRLTVL.

The chain is built from TRBV5-1 and TRBJ2-3; TRBD2 agrees at 8 bases. The length of the CDR3 is 17 residues. V trimming: 2 bases; J trimming: 4 bases; junction bases outside the gene matches: 12. From germline, CDR1 is SGHRS and CDR2 YFSETQ. This CDR3 reads CASSLRLAGGTADTQYF. The CDR3 region has the DNA TGCGCCAGCAGCTTACGGTTGGCGGGGGGAACGGCAGATACGCAGTATTTT.

The J gene is TRBJ1-2, the V gene TRBV6-1; 7 bases are shared with TRBD1. Germline V CDR1 and CDR2: MNHNS, SASEGT. V lost 2 bases and J lost 4; bases outside the gene matches: 4. The CDR3 loop spans 14 amino acids. The CDR3: CASSETGVFYGYTF. In DNA, the CDR3 is TGTGCCAGCAGTGAAACAGGGGTCTTCTATGGCTACACCTTC.

This clone is a singleton in its sample. The rearrangement links TRBV19 to TRBJ1-2, with unresolved D. The CDR3 runs 17 residues. V was shortened by 6 bases and J by 3 bases, with 23 bases between the two germline ends. In germline, CDR1 is LNHDA, CDR2 SQIVND (reference sequence). The CDR3 spells CASSKEGKETIYYGYTF. CDR3 nucleotide sequence: TGTGCCAGTAGCAAGGAGGGAAAGGAGACGATATACTATGGCTACACCTTC.

This chain uses TRBV5-4 with TRBJ2-1; 9 bases match TRBD2. V dropped 3 bases and J dropped 8; count of bases not matched to a gene: 6. The length of the CDR3 is 14 residues. Germline-derived CDR1 and CDR2 are SGHNT and YYREEE (reference sequence). The CDR3 DNA follows: TGTGCCAGCAGCTCAGGACTAGCGTTTGATGAGCAGTTCTTC. Its protein is CASSSGLAFDEQFF.

The CDR3 bases are TGTGCCAGCAGTGAATTGGGCCTTGGACTAGCGGGGGGGCCGGAGCAGTACTTC. Residues: CASSELGLGLAGGPEQYF. The chain links TRBV2 to TRBJ2-7, with TRBD2 matching over 15 bases. The V and J ends lost 2 bases and 7 bases, in that order; junction bases with no gene match: 12. The CDR3 extends over 18 amino acids. Germline-derived CDR1 and CDR2 are SNHLY and FYNNEI.